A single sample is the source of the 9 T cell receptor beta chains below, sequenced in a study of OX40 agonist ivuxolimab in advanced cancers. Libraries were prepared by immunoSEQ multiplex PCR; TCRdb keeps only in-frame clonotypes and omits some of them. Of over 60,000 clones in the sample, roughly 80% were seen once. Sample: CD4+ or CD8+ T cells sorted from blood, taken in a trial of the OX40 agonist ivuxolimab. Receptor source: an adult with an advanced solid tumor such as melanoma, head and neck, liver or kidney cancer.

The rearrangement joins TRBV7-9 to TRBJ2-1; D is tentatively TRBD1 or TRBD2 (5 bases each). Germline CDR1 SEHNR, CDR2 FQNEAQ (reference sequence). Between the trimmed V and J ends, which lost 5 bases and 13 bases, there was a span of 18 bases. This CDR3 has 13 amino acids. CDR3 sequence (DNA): TGTGCCAGCAGCGCTCGGGACCTCCTTGTCCAGTTCTTC. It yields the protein CASSARDLLVQFF. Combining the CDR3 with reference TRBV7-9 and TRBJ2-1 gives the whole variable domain DTGVSQNPRHKITKRGQNVTFRCDPISEHNRLYWYRQTLGQGPEFLTYFQNEAQLEKSRLLSDRFSAERPKGSFSTLEIQRTEQGDSAMYLCASSARDLLVQFFGPGTRLTVL.

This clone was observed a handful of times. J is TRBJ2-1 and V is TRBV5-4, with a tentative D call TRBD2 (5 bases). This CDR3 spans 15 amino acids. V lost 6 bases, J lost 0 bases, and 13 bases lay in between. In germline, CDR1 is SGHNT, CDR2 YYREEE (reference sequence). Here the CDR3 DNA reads TGTGCCAGCAACGAGCGGACCAGCTCCTACAATGAGCAGTTCTTC. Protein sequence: CASNERTSSYNEQFF.

The CDR3 reads CARSLGGTSSYNEQFF. In DNA form, the CDR3 reads TGTGCCAGAAGCTTGGGCGGGACTAGCTCCTACAATGAGCAGTTCTTC. V and J are TRBV5-3 and TRBJ2-1; TRBD2 matches 8 bases. TRBV5-3 is placed among ORFs of uncertain function. With 0 bases clipped from V and 0 bases from J, the junction kept 2 bases outside the gene matches. This CDR3 comprises 16 residues.

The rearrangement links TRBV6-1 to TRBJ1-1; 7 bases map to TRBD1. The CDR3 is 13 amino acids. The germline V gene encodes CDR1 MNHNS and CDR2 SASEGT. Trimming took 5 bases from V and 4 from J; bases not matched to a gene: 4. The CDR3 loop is CASSLTGRTEAFF. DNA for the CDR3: TGTGCCAGCAGTTTGACAGGGCGCACTGAAGCTTTCTTT.

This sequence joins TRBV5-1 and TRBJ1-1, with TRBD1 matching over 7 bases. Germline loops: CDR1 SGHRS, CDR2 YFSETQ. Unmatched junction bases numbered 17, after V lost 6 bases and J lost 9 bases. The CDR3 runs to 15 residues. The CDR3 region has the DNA TGCGCCAGCACCCCCGAAGGGACAGTAACTATAAAAGCTTTCTTT. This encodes CASTPEGTVTIKAFF.

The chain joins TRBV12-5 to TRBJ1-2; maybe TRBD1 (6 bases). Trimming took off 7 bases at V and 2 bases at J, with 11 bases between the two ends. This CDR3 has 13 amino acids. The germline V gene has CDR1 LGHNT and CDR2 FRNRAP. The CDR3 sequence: CASARGQNYGYTF. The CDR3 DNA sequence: TGTGCTAGTGCCCGGGGGCAGAACTATGGCTACACCTTC. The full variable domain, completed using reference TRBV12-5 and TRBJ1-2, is DARVTQTPRHKVTEMGQEVTMRCQPILGHNTVFWYRQTMMQGLELLAYFRNRAPLDDSGMPKDRFSAEMPDATLATLKIQPSEPRDSAVYFCASARGQNYGYTFGSGTRLTVV.

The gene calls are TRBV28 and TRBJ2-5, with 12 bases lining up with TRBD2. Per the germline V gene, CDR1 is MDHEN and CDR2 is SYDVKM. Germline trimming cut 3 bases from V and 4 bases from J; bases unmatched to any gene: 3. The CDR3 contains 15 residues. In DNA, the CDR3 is TGTGCCAGCAGTTTTCTAGCGGGAGGGACAGAGACCCAGTACTTC. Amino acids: CASSFLAGGTETQYF.

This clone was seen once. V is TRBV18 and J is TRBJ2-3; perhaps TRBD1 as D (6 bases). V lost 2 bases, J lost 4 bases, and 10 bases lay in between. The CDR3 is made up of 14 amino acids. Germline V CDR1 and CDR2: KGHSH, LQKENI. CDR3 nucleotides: TGTGCCAGCTCACCATTGACAGGTTCAGATACGCAGTATTTT. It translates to CASSPLTGSDTQYF.

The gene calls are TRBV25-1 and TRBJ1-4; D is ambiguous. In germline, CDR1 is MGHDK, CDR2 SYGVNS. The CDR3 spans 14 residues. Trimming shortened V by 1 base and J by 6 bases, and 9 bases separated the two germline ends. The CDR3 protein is CASSEWTGDEKLFF. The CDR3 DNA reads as TGTGCCAGCAGTGAATGGACCGGGGATGAAAAACTGTTTTTT.